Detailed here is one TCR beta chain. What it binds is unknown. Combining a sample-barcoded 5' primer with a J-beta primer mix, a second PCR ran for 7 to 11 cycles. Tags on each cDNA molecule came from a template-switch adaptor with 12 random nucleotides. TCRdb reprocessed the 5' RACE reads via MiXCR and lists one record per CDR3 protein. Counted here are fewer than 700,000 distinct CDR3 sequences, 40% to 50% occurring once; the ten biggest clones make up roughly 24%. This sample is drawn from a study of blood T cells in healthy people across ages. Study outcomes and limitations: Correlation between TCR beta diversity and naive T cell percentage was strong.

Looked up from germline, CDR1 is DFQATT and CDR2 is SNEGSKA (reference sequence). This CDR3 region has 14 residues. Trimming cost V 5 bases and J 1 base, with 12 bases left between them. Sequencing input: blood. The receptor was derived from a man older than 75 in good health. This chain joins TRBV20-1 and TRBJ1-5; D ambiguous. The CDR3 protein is CSAHPRGSNQPQHF. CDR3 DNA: TGCAGTGCTCACCCACGTGGGAGCAATCAGCCCCAGCATTTT.